This TCR beta chain was obtained from a study of PD-1 blockade in classical Hodgkin lymphoma. Study-level information: Each patient was given nivolumab 3 mg/kg through a vein every 2 weeks.

All the patients suffered relapse after autologous stem cell transplantation, and brentuximab vedotin exposure differed. Points on this clone: Its specificity is unknown.

Clones were read by immunoSEQ multiplex PCR, and TCRdb kept only the in-frame ones, dropping some. The table has some 150,000 clones, approximately 80% seen once. Notes on the study in general: Patients starting nivolumab under 1 year after ASCT were excluded. It was reported that newly diagnosed patients had less baseline TCR diversity than healthy donors. Newly diagnosed patients and complete responders had comparable diversity at baseline.

This CDR3 has 14 residues. V lost 7 bases, J lost 4 bases, and 14 bases lay in between. CDR1 is LNHDA, CDR2 SQIVND, per germline (reference sequence). The receptor was derived from a human donor with classical Hodgkin lymphoma. The material was peripheral blood mononuclear cells (PBMCs), obtained before the second cycle of nivolumab. This chain uses TRBV19 with TRBJ2-1; tentative D call: TRBD1 (5 bases). The CDR3 DNA follows: TGTGCCAGTACAGGGTGGTCCCTTTACAATGAGCAGTTCTTC. This encodes CASTGWSLYNEQFF.